The 8 T cell receptor beta chains below come from one sample, sequenced in a study of T cells after yellow fever vaccination. TCRdb ran MiXCR on the 5' RACE reads and lists one entry per CDR3 protein. The data contain approximately 330,000 distinct CDR3 sequences, roughly 3.9% of them singletons. This sample comprised PBMCs, obtained 5 days after the yellow fever booster vaccination. The receptors were sampled from a man younger than 30 who received the YFV17D yellow fever vaccine.

The table lists this clonotype with many counts. The CDR3 reads CSARDGDTYTEAFF. CDR3 nucleotides: TGCAGTGCTAGAGATGGGGACACATACACTGAAGCTTTCTTT. The rearrangement links TRBV20-1 to TRBJ1-1, with D tentatively TRBD1 (6 bases). The CDR3 is 14 residues long. Germline V gene lookup returns CDR1 DFQATT and CDR2 SNEGSKA (reference sequence). V was shortened by 0 bases and J by 3 bases, with 11 bases between the two germline ends.

This rearrangement joins TRBV18 to TRBJ1-1; D possibly corresponds to TRBD1 (6 bases). Germline V gene lookup returns CDR1 KGHSH and CDR2 LQKENI. Trimming took 3 bases from V and 6 from J, leaving 11 bases between them. This CDR3 has 13 residues. CDR3 amino acids: CASSPERTAEAFF. CDR3 nucleotides: TGTGCCAGCTCACCCGAGAGGACAGCTGAAGCTTTCTTT.

This clonotype showed up many times. The gene calls are TRBV21-1 and TRBJ2-5; the tabulated D call, TRBD1, remains unverified against the DNA. TRBV21-1 is labeled a pseudogene. This CDR3 contains 16 residues. CDR3 protein: CASSNKAPRGQETQYF. Written as DNA, the CDR3 is TGTGCCAGCAGCAACAAAGCCCCCAGGGGCCAAGAGACCCAGTACTTC.

This clonotype was seen a handful of times. The gene calls are TRBV30 and TRBJ2-5; D call uncertain. The germline CDR1 and CDR2 sequences are GTSNPN and SVGIG (reference sequence). V shed 0 bases and J shed 5 bases, with 4 bases lying between them. The CDR3 runs 11 residues. The CDR3 loop is CAWSVLETQYF. The CDR3 DNA follows: TGTGCCTGGAGTGTCCTCGAGACCCAGTACTTC.

CDR3 bases: TGTGCCAGCGGTACTAGCGCTGGGGCCAACGTCCTGACTTTC. Translated, it gives CASGTSAGANVLTF. The gene calls are TRBV7-9 and TRBJ2-6; 7 bases match TRBD2. CDR1 SEHNR and CDR2 FQNEAQ come from the germline V gene (reference sequence). The CDR3 has 14 residues. J was trimmed by 2 bases and V by 8 bases; bases with no gene match: 3.

This chain's CDR3 is CASSPASDTQYF. In DNA form, the CDR3 reads TGTGCCAGCTCACCAGCGTCAGATACGCAGTATTTT. The chain employs TRBV18 and TRBJ2-3; D remains unclear. The germline V gene has CDR1 KGHSH and CDR2 LQKENI. The CDR3 is made up of 12 amino acids. Trimming cost V 2 bases and J 4 bases, with 4 bases left between them.

This clonotype was detected only a few times. The CDR3 is CASSQETTGGPYNEQFF. As DNA, the CDR3 is TGTGCCAGCAGCCAAGAGACCACGGGGGGGCCGTACAATGAGCAGTTCTTC. This chain links TRBV3-2 with TRBJ2-1; no check of the table's D call, TRBD2, against the DNA was made. TRBV3-2 is a pseudogene segment. The CDR3 contains 17 residues.

In this sample, this clonotype turned up a few times. The chain recombines TRBV7-2 with TRBJ2-2; D is uncertain. The germline gives CDR1 SGHTA, CDR2 FQGNSA. Trimming removed 3 bases at V and 2 bases at J, with 7 bases between. The CDR3 spans 14 residues. In nucleotides, the CDR3 is TGTGCCAGCAGCTTTCCCTACAACACCGGGGAGCTGTTTTTT. Amino acids: CASSFPYNTGELFF. The whole variable domain, filled in from reference TRBV7-2 and TRBJ2-2, reads GAGVSQSPSNKVTEKGKDVELRCDPISGHTALYWYRQSLGQGLEFLIYFQGNSAPDKSGLPSDRFSAERTGGSVSTLTIQRTQQEDSAVYLCASSFPYNTGELFFGEGSRLTVL.